These 8 T cell receptor beta chains were sequenced from one sample in a study of CXCR3-negative and CXCR3-positive naive CD8 T cells. It was by 5' RACE with UMI labels that the TRB cDNA libraries were prepared. Reanalyzing the 5' RACE reads, TCRdb keeps one entry per CDR3 protein, without DNA. The data show roughly 56,000 distinct CDR3 sequences, and the top ten clones hold 0.42%. The sample taken for sequencing was naive CXCR3- CD8+ T cells from blood. Subset meaning: CD45RO-CCR7+CD27+CD95- naive CD8+ T cells lacking CXCR3 (TNR3-). Every receptor here comes from a human donor in good health. Some clones in this sample may be carry-over from other donors' samples.

The CDR3 protein is CASSLTANTEAFF. The gene calls are TRBV12-3 or TRBV12-4 and TRBJ1-1; TCRdb proposes TRBD1, but this gene call is untestable without DNA. The CDR3 runs to 13 residues.

The CDR3 loop is CASSTSGTETQYF. This chain joins TRBV6-2 or TRBV6-3 and TRBJ2-5; TCRdb's D call of TRBD1 is untestable without DNA. The germline gives CDR1 MNHEY, CDR2 SVGEGT. The CDR3 has 13 amino acids.

The chain carries TRBV5-1 and TRBJ2-5. Germline V lookup: CDR1 SGHRS, CDR2 YFSETQ. The length of the CDR3 is 13 residues. This CDR3 reads CASSWGAEETQYF.

The chain carries TRBV28 and TRBJ1-5. The CDR3 totals 15 residues. The germline gives CDR1 MDHEN, CDR2 SYDVKM. The CDR3 reads CASSFNTLGHQPQHF.

The rearrangement joins TRBV11-2 to TRBJ2-3; TCRdb designates TRBD2, a call that cannot be tested without DNA. This CDR3 is built from 18 residues. Germline CDR1 SGHAT, CDR2 FQNNGV. CDR3 residues: CASSLDLGGGGHTDTQYF. Filled out from reference TRBV11-2 and TRBJ2-3, the complete variable domain reads EAGVAQSPRYKIIEKRQSVAFWCNPISGHATLYWYQQILGQGPKLLIQFQNNGVVDDSQLPKDRFSAERLKGVDSTLKIQPAKLEDSAVYLCASSLDLGGGGHTDTQYFGPGTRLTVL.

The rearrangement joins TRBV7-7 to TRBJ2-5; TCRdb names TRBD1, which stays unverified in the absence of DNA. The CDR3 is made up of 15 amino acids. From germline, CDR1 is SSHAT and CDR2 FNYEAQ (reference sequence). CDR3 region: CASSPTPTGLETQYF.

The V call is TRBV29-1, the J call TRBJ2-7. The CDR3 is 12 amino acids. Germline CDR1 is SQVTM and CDR2 is ANQGSEA. CDR3 amino acids: CSVEGSSYEQYF.

The chain joins TRBV3-1 to TRBJ2-3; the D call of TRBD2 rests on TCRdb alone, since no DNA is present to check it. The germline V gene encodes CDR1 LGHDT and CDR2 YNNKEL (reference sequence). CDR3 size: 17 residues. The chain's CDR3 is CASSQDRGLRNGDTQYF.